One TCR beta chain is described in this entry. Its antigen is unknown. A sample-barcoded 5' primer and a J-beta primer mix were used in a second PCR of about 7 to 12 cycles. TCRdb reprocessed the 5' RACE reads with MiXCR, giving one entry per CDR3 protein. This table has 1.8 million or so distinct CDR3 sequences, 30% to 40% appearing once. The sample belongs to a study of blood T cells in healthy people across ages. Broader study findings: Among T cells, TCR beta diversity per million cells dropped roughly linearly as age rose.

This receptor was identified in a human donor in good health. Sequencing was done on a sample of blood.

For the CDR3, the DNA is TGTGCCACCAGCTTCGGACGGGGGTCGGGGCTGCGTGGCTACACCTTC. Its protein product is CATSFGRGSGLRGYTF. The chain joins TRBV15 to TRBJ1-2; D is perhaps TRBD1 (5 bases). CDR1 LNHNV and CDR2 YYDKDF come from the germline V gene (reference sequence). The CDR3 spans 16 residues. V was pared by 5 bases and J by 7 bases, with 23 bases between. The full variable domain, completed using reference TRBV15 and TRBJ1-2, is DAMVIQNPRYQVTQFGKPVTLSCSQTLNHNVMYWYQQKSSQAPKLLFHYYDKDFNNEADTPDNFQSRRPNTSFCFLDIRSPGLGDTAMYLCATSFGRGSGLRGYTFGSGTRLTVV.